These T cell receptor beta chains were read from a single sample in a study of cytomegalovirus exposure and HLA in healthy donors. Libraries were prepared by immunoSEQ multiplex PCR; TCRdb keeps only in-frame clonotypes and omits some of them. Of roughly 120,000 clones detected, about three quarters appear once; the ten largest clones hold around 3%. Material: PBMCs. These receptors originate from a woman aged 25 to 45 in good health and CMV-seropositive. Both conserved end residues are part of each CDR3. D genes are given only for firm matches. Only part of the rows carry a size: once, few, many, or a class if the clone is expanded.

13 - - TRBJ2-3 TRBV7-2 TGTGCCAGCATTTGGAATCCCGGGGATACGCAGTATTTT CASIWNPGDTQYF
20 TRBD2 - TRBJ2-2 TRBV5-1 TGCGCCAGCAGCTTGGCCTGGGGGACTAGCGGGACTGCGAACACCGGGGAGCTGTTTTTT CASSLAWGTSGTANTGELFF
15 - once TRBJ1-4 TRBV7-9 TGTGCCAGCATCCTAGCGGCAGGGGTGGGCGAAAAACTGTTTTTT CASILAAGVGEKLFF
12 - few TRBJ2-7 TRBV27 TGTGCCAGCAGTTCAGGCCCCTACGAGCAGTACTTC CASSSGPYEQYF
15 TRBD1 few TRBJ1-2 TRBV5-1 TGCGCCAGCAGCTTGGAGGGACAGGGAGCCTATGGCTACACCTTC CASSLEGQGAYGYTF
14 - - TRBJ1-2 TRBV7-9 TGTGCCAGCAGTCCAGATCAGGGGATCGGTGGCTACACCTTC CASSPDQGIGGYTF
15 - once TRBJ2-7 TRBV4-3 TGCGCCAGCAGCCAATCGGCAGGGGATGGGGCGCAGCAGTACTTC CASSQSAGDGAQQYF
17 - - TRBJ1-1 TRBV5-6 TGTGCCAGCAGCTTGGGGGCAGGTAGAAGAATGAACACTGAAGCTTTCTTT CASSLGAGRRMNTEAFF
16 TRBD1 many TRBJ1-4 TRBV11-2 TGTGCCAGCAGTCTAGACAGGGAATATTCCGATGAAAAACTGTTTTTT CASSLDREYSDEKLFF
14 - - TRBJ2-2 TRBV7-3 TGTGCCAGCAGCCGACGGCAGGCCACCGGGGAGCTGTTTTTT CASSRRQATGELFF
16 TRBD2 - TRBJ2-3 TRBV30 TGTGCCTGGACCCCCTCCACTGGCGGGGGGGTGGATACGCAGTATTTT CAWTPSTGGGVDTQYF
13 - - TRBJ1-2 TRBV7-2 TGTGCCAGCAGCCGAACGACTACCGGGAAATTCATATTC CASSRTTTGKFIF
12 - once TRBJ1-1 TRBV5-1 TGCGCCAGCCGAATTACGGACACTGAAGCTTTCTTT CASRITDTEAFF
16 TRBD1 once TRBJ1-1 TRBV10-3 TGTGCCATCACCCCTAGACAGGGTAGTGGAAACACTGAAGCTTTCTTT CAITPRQGSGNTEAFF
15 TRBD1 once TRBJ2-2 TRBV12-5 TGTGCTAGTGCTGAGGGACAGGGATTAACCGGGGAGCTGTTTTTT CASAEGQGLTGELFF
17 TRBD2 few TRBJ2-5 TRBV5-6 TGTGCCAGCAGCTTGTTCGGGCGGGGGGTCCTGCAAGAGACCCAGTACTTC CASSLFGRGVLQETQYF